The rows below give T cell receptor beta chains drawn from one sample of a study of persistence of HIV-infected CD4 T cells. These receptors have no identified antigens. Clones were sequenced by immunoSEQ multiplex PCR, and TCRdb holds only the in-frame ones, with some missing. The top ten hold 1.5% to 2% of the sample, which has just under 65,000 clones, under 80% seen once. Sequencing was performed on CD4+ T cells sorted from PBMCs after 18-hour stimulation, taken from a patient who received antiretroviral therapy. Every receptor here comes from an adult man with HIV who was CMV-seropositive. Both conserved end residues are part of each CDR3. D genes are given only for firm matches. Clone size, where shown, is once, few, many, or a class for clones that have expanded.

TRBJ2-1 TRBV9 few . CASSPRPSYNEQFF TGTGCCAGCAGCCCCCGCCCTTCCTACAATGAGCAGTTCTTC
TRBJ1-3 TRBV18 few . CACRGGDTIYF TGTGCCTGCCGGGGTGGAGACACCATATATTTT
TRBJ2-7 TRBV2 . . CASNRGGGSSYEQYF TGTGCCAGCAACCGAGGAGGGGGGAGCTCCTACGAGCAGTACTTC
TRBJ1-2 TRBV24-1 . . CATSSGMAGYTF TGTGCCACCAGCAGTGGAATGGCTGGCTACACCTTC
TRBJ1-5 TRBV15 . . CATSRAYNDDQPQHF TGTGCCACCAGCAGAGCGTATAACGATGATCAGCCCCAGCATTTT
TRBJ1-2 TRBV5-1 . TRBD1 CASSSEQGVYGYTF TGCGCCAGCAGCTCGGAACAGGGGGTCTATGGCTACACCTTC
TRBJ1-4 TRBV19 . . CATKKTAISATNEKLFF TGTGCCACCAAAAAGACAGCGATCTCGGCAACTAATGAAAAACTGTTTTTT
TRBJ1-1 TRBV27 . . CASSFLSPTANTEAFF TGTGCCAGCAGTTTCCTCTCTCCGACCGCGAACACTGAAGCTTTCTTT
TRBJ1-4 TRBV6-5 . . CASRTGGRTNEKLFF TGTGCCAGCAGGACAGGAGGGAGGACTAATGAAAAACTGTTTTTT
TRBJ1-1 TRBV10-3 . TRBD1 CAIRGQGTSPEAFF TGTGCCATCAGGGGACAGGGAACATCCCCTGAAGCTTTCTTT
TRBJ2-2 TRBV28 . . CASRDSTRSNTGELFF TGTGCCAGCAGGGACTCTACCCGTTCGAACACCGGGGAGCTGTTTTTT
TRBJ2-2 TRBV7-3 . . CASSSTRPGHRTGELFF TGTGCCAGCAGCTCGACACGGCCGGGCCACAGGACCGGGGAGCTGTTTTTT
TRBJ1-1 TRBV10-3 few . CAISEGEGGTEAFF TGTGCCATCAGTGAAGGGGAGGGAGGGACTGAAGCTTTCTTT
TRBJ2-1 TRBV6-5 . . CASSYREQFF TGTGCCAGCAGTTACCGGGAGCAGTTCTTC
TRBJ2-3 TRBV11-3 few TRBD1 CASSVGTGREDTQYF TGTGCCAGCAGCGTCGGGACAGGGAGGGAAGATACGCAGTATTTT
TRBJ2-2 TRBV9 . . CASSGGHINTGELFF TGTGCCAGCAGTGGGGGACACATTAACACCGGGGAGCTGTTTTTT
TRBJ1-5 TRBV28 . . CASSSLQGGHSNQPQHF TGTGCCAGCAGTTCTCTCCAAGGAGGGCATAGCAATCAGCCCCAGCATTTT
TRBJ2-3 TRBV10-1 . TRBD1 CASSDFGTAASTDTQYF TGCGCCAGCAGTGATTTCGGGACAGCTGCTAGCACAGATACGCAGTATTTT
TRBJ1-1 TRBV20-1 . TRBD1 CSASDYDRGTEAFF TGCAGTGCTAGTGATTACGACAGGGGCACTGAAGCTTTCTTT
TRBJ1-2 TRBV15 . . CATSPRGDYGYTF TGTGCCACCAGCCCCAGGGGTGACTATGGCTACACCTTC
TRBJ2-1 TRBV6-6 many . CASSWNQNNEQFF TGTGCCAGCAGTTGGAACCAAAACAATGAGCAGTTCTTC
TRBJ1-3 TRBV18 . . CASSPGAGRSGNTIYF TGTGCCAGCTCACCCGGGGCCGGGAGGTCTGGAAACACCATATATTTT
TRBJ2-2 TRBV3-1/TRBV3-2 few . CASTAGTVNTGELFF TGTGCCAGCACCGCGGGGACAGTGAACACCGGGGAGCTGTTTTTT
TRBJ1-2 TRBV14 . . CASSQDRGVVRGYTF TGTGCCAGCAGCCAAGATCGGGGGGTAGTGAGGGGCTACACCTTC
TRBJ1-1 TRBV5-6 . . CASSIPGFGTEAFF TGTGCCAGCAGCATCCCGGGGTTTGGCACTGAAGCTTTCTTT
TRBJ2-1 TRBV5-4 . TRBD2 CASSLVLAGYNEQFF TGTGCCAGCAGCTTAGTCCTAGCGGGGTACAATGAGCAGTTCTTC
TRBJ1-2 TRBV6-4 . . CASSDSGAGGYTF TGTGCCAGCAGTGACTCGGGAGCTGGGGGCTACACCTTC
TRBJ2-1 TRBV7-8 . . CASSFYRGGRSYNEQFF TGTGCCAGCAGCTTCTATAGGGGGGGACGATCCTACAATGAGCAGTTCTTC